These 8 T cell receptor beta chains share one sample of origin, sequenced in a study of shared clonotypes between healthy human individuals. Assay: immunoSEQ multiplex PCR; the TCRdb copy retains only in-frame clones and omits some. The data show more than 1.2 million clones, roughly 98.5% seen once. The sequenced sample consisted of naive CD4+ T cells sorted from blood. Indicated subset: CD45RA+ positively selected. These receptors all stem from a man aged 30 to 45 in good health.

Worth noting for this clone: Other nucleotide sequences in the sample specify the same CDR3. This chain joins TRBV30 and TRBJ1-1, with D possibly matching TRBD1 (6 bases). This CDR3 is 13 amino acids long. Trimming pared 3 bases from V and 1 base from J, leaving 9 bases between. Germline loops: CDR1 GTSNPN, CDR2 SVGIG (reference sequence). The CDR3: CAWSLGGNTEAFF. DNA of the CDR3: TGTGCCTGGAGCCTAGGGGGGAACACTGAAGCTTTCTTT.

The rearrangement joins TRBV28 to TRBJ2-7; the D gene could be TRBD1 or TRBD2 (5 bases each). Germline V gives CDR1 MDHEN, CDR2 SYDVKM. V shed 7 bases and J shed 1 base, with 11 bases lying between them. The CDR3 has 13 amino acids. The CDR3 nucleotides are TGTGCCAGCACGGGACGGCAATCCTACGAGCAGTACTTC. Its translation: CASTGRQSYEQYF.

This chain uses TRBV7-9 with TRBJ2-5; the D call may be TRBD1 or TRBD2 (5 bases each). Germline V gene sequence: CDR1 SEHNR, CDR2 FQNEAQ (reference sequence). The ends were cut back, 2 bases at V and 2 bases at J, with 12 bases in the middle. CDR3 length equals 15 residues. This CDR3 reads CASSLPPGRQETQYF. The CDR3 DNA follows: TGTGCCAGCAGCTTACCTCCGGGACGTCAAGAGACCCAGTACTTC. Supplemented by reference TRBV7-9 and TRBJ2-5, the full variable domain reads DTGVSQNPRHKITKRGQNVTFRCDPISEHNRLYWYRQTLGQGPEFLTYFQNEAQLEKSRLLSDRFSAERPKGSFSTLEIQRTEQGDSAMYLCASSLPPGRQETQYFGPGTRLLVL.

V and J are TRBV6-6 and TRBJ2-7, with a tentative D call TRBD1 (7 bases). V dropped 10 bases and J dropped 0 bases, with 13 bases sitting between them. This CDR3 contains 13 residues. CDR1 is MNHNY and CDR2 is SVGAGI in the germline V gene (reference sequence). The CDR3 loop reads CATGRDSSYEQYF. CDR3 DNA: TGTGCCACCGGGCGGGACAGCTCCTACGAGCAGTACTTC.

The rearrangement joins TRBV6-4 to TRBJ1-1; a possible D gene is TRBD1 (6 bases). Germline lookup yields CDR1 MRHNA and CDR2 SNTAGT. This CDR3 region has 16 residues. V was cut by 6 bases and J by 6 bases, with 23 bases left in between. CDR3 region: CASSPTGSFGFSEAFF. The CDR3 nucleotides are TGTGCCAGCAGCCCGACAGGATCCTTCGGGTTTTCTGAAGCTTTCTTT.

The gene calls are TRBV7-9 and TRBJ2-1; TRBD2 aligns across 10 bases. CDR3 size: 16 residues. Germline assignment: CDR1 SEHNR and CDR2 FQNEAQ (reference sequence). V gave up 2 bases and J gave up 5 bases; unmatched junction bases: 6. The CDR3 spells CASSLTGLADNNEQFF. DNA of the CDR3: TGTGCCAGCAGCTTAACCGGACTAGCGGATAACAATGAGCAGTTCTTC.

This sequence joins TRBV5-1 and TRBJ2-3; unclear D gene. CDR3 length equals 14 residues. Germline lookup yields CDR1 SGHRS and CDR2 YFSETQ. The V gene lost 0 bases and the J gene lost 6 bases, with 11 bases spanning the gap. This CDR3 is CASSLALDVDTQYF. The DNA for the CDR3 is TGCGCCAGCAGCTTGGCCTTAGACGTGGATACGCAGTATTTT. The full variable domain, in which reference TRBV5-1 and TRBJ2-3 provide the parts outside the CDR3, is KAGVTQTPRYLIKTRGQQVTLSCSPISGHRSVSWYQQTPGQGLQFLFEYFSETQRNKGNFPGRFSGRQFSNSRSEMNVSTLELGDSALYLCASSLALDVDTQYFGPGTRLTVL.

V and J are TRBV19 and TRBJ2-5, with D tentatively TRBD2 (6 bases). The CDR3 consists of 15 residues. Looked up from germline, CDR1 is LNHDA and CDR2 is SQIVND (reference sequence). The V end was cut by 3 bases, the J end by 4 bases, with 15 bases between. CDR3 nucleotides: TGTGCCAGTAGTATGGTCGGGGGTCGAGGAGAGACCCAGTACTTC. Protein product: CASSMVGGRGETQYF.